This TCR beta chain was captured by sequencing in a study of blood T cell repertoires in COVID-19. Study-level background: Samples came from the United States, Italy and Spain, spanning acute and convalescent COVID-19.

Deletions cut 4 bases from V and 4 bases from J, with 11 bases between. Germline-derived CDR1 and CDR2 are GTSNPN and SVGIG (reference sequence). The CDR3 loop spans 13 amino acids. Original processing methods: Amplifying reference gene primers gave estimates of nucleated cell counts. TCRdb's table, derived via immunoSEQ multiplex PCR, lists solely in-frame clones and lacks some. For V, J and clone size, that table is used; D and trimming come from the DNA. The repertoire holds about 230,000 clones, with approximately 82% as singletons. The chain recombines TRBV30 with TRBJ1-5; D unresolved. Source material: peripheral blood. This clonotype was obtained from a woman aged 70-85 years with active or convalescent COVID-19. The CDR3 nucleotides read TGTGCCTGGACTGGTGGCCGAAATCAGCCCCAGCATTTT. Amino acid sequence: CAWTGGRNQPQHF.